This is a list of T cell receptor beta chains from one sample in a study of blood T cell repertoires in COVID-19. The repertoire was sequenced with immunoSEQ multiplex PCR; TCRdb's copy has only in-frame clones and lacks some. The repertoire includes about 83,000 clones, more than 75% of them detected once, and roughly 15% sits in the top ten. The sample comprised peripheral blood. These receptors were taken from a woman over 75 with active or convalescent COVID-19. Both conserved end residues are part of each CDR3. A D gene is named only where the DNA matches it firmly. Not all rows give a size; the values are once, few, many and, for expanded clones, a class.

cdr3_nt,cdr3_aa,d_call,clone_size,j_call,v_call
TGTGCCAGCAGTTATCCGGGTTATGAGACCCAGTACTTC,CASSYPGYETQYF,-,-,TRBJ2-5,TRBV6-5
TGTGCCAGCAGCTTAGCGCTAAATCAGCCCCAGCATTTT,CASSLALNQPQHF,-,-,TRBJ1-5,TRBV7-8
TGTGCCAGCAGGCCCAGTTGGGAGGGCAATCAGCCCCAGCATTTT,CASRPSWEGNQPQHF,-,once,TRBJ1-5,TRBV6-5
TGCGCCAGCAGCCAAGACCTAAGGACAGATGGCTACACCTTC,CASSQDLRTDGYTF,-,few,TRBJ1-2,TRBV4-3
TGTGCCAGTAGTATAGACGCGAACAGGGCTGGCTACACCTTC,CASSIDANRAGYTF,-,-,TRBJ1-2,TRBV19
TGTGCCAGTAGTATGCTGGGGGGGGGCTGGGATACGCAGTATTTT,CASSMLGGGWDTQYF,-,-,TRBJ2-3,TRBV19
TGTGCCAGCAGCTTAGTAGACGGGACTTTACCCTTCTACGAGCAGTACTTC,CASSLVDGTLPFYEQYF,-,-,TRBJ2-7,TRBV7-7
TGTGCCAGCAGCTCGGAACTCAGACAGGGTACGGACTATGGCTACACCTTC,CASSSELRQGTDYGYTF,TRBD1,-,TRBJ1-2,TRBV7-2
TGTGCCAGCAGCTTTGAGGTACTCATGAACACTGAAGCTTTCTTT,CASSFEVLMNTEAFF,-,-,TRBJ1-1,TRBV7-6
TGCGCCAGCAGTCAATCCCAGGGGGCCCAGTACTTC,CASSQSQGAQYF,TRBD1,-,TRBJ2-5,TRBV23-1
TGTGCCAGCAGGCCGGACAGGGCAATGAACACTGAAGCTTTCTTT,CASRPDRAMNTEAFF,TRBD1,-,TRBJ1-1,TRBV6-5
TGTGCCAGCTCACCCCTAGGTGCTGCGGCCCTAGCCAAAAACATTCAGTACTTC,CASSPLGAAALAKNIQYF,-,-,TRBJ2-4,TRBV18
TGTGCCTGGAGTTCATCCAACTATGGCTACACCTTC,CAWSSSNYGYTF,-,once,TRBJ1-2,TRBV30
TGTGCCAGCAGGGCCCTTGGGGGGAGCTATGAGCAGTTCTTC,CASRALGGSYEQFF,-,once,TRBJ2-1,TRBV27
TGCGCCAGCAGCCTATCAGGGGCAACTAATGAAAAACTGTTTTTT,CASSLSGATNEKLFF,-,-,TRBJ1-4,TRBV5-1
TGTGCCAGCACCTCCGGGGGGACTGAAGCTTTCTTT,CASTSGGTEAFF,-,-,TRBJ1-1,TRBV28
TGCGCCAGCAGCACCGGGACAACCTACAATGAGCAGTTCTTC,CASSTGTTYNEQFF,-,-,TRBJ2-1,TRBV5-1
TGTGCCAGCAGTCACCGGTCGCGGGGCGGTGAGCAGTTCTTC,CASSHRSRGGEQFF,-,-,TRBJ2-1,TRBV6-5
TGTGCCAGCAGTTTTTCTAGGGGGAGTACAGATACGCAGTATTTT,CASSFSRGSTDTQYF,-,-,TRBJ2-3,TRBV28
TGTGCCAGCAGCTTCTCTAATGAAAAACTGTTTTTT,CASSFSNEKLFF,-,-,TRBJ1-4,TRBV7-2
TGCGCCAGCAGTGTTTGGCAGGCTGAAGCTTTCTTT,CASSVWQAEAFF,-,-,TRBJ1-1,TRBV23-1
TGTGCCAGCAGCTTTTCCCCAGGGCTAGCCAAAAACATTCAGTACTTC,CASSFSPGLAKNIQYF,-,once,TRBJ2-4,TRBV7-2
TGTGCCAGCCAACAGGGGTTCCTTAGCGATGAGCAGTTCTTC,CASQQGFLSDEQFF,TRBD1,-,TRBJ2-1,TRBV2
TGCGCCAGCCGGGCCTTGACAGGAAACACCGGGGAGCTGTTTTTT,CASRALTGNTGELFF,-,-,TRBJ2-2,TRBV4-1
TGCGCCAGCAGCCAAGGGGGCTCGGCTTCCGCCACAGATACGCAGTATTTT,CASSQGGSASATDTQYF,-,-,TRBJ2-3,TRBV4-3
TGCGCCAGCAGCTTGGCCTCGCTGACAGGAGGCGACGAGCAGTACTTC,CASSLASLTGGDEQYF,-,-,TRBJ2-7,TRBV5-1
TGTGCCAGGGCCTGGGGCAGGGGGGATCGGAGCAATCAGCCCCAGCATTTT,CARAWGRGDRSNQPQHF,TRBD1,-,TRBJ1-5,TRBV13
TGTGCCAGCAGTATGTGGGACAGGGGGAACACTGAAGCTTTCTTT,CASSMWDRGNTEAFF,TRBD1,once,TRBJ1-1,TRBV6-5
TGCGCCAGCAGCCCCTCCAGGGTGCTAGGGGACAGGGTTACCAATGAGCAGTTCTTC,CASSPSRVLGDRVTNEQFF,TRBD1,-,TRBJ2-1,TRBV4-1
TGTGCCAGCAGTTTATACCCAGGGTACGGCTACACCTTC,CASSLYPGYGYTF,-,-,TRBJ1-2,TRBV28
TGCAGTGCAAAAAGAGACTATGGCTACACCTTC,CSAKRDYGYTF,-,-,TRBJ1-2,TRBV20-1
TGTGCCACCCAAATGGGACTAGGTATCAATGAGCAGTTCTTC,CATQMGLGINEQFF,TRBD2,-,TRBJ2-1,TRBV28
TGTGCCAGCAGCTCCTACCGGGGGGGCCTACCCCACGGAGATACGCAGTATTTT,CASSSYRGGLPHGDTQYF,TRBD2,-,TRBJ2-3,TRBV11-2
TGTGCCAGCATCCTCGGACTAGCGGGGTTTGGCACAGATACGCAGTATTTT,CASILGLAGFGTDTQYF,TRBD2,once,TRBJ2-3,TRBV7-9
TGTGCCAGCAGTCCGGGAGGATACACTGAAGCTTTCTTT,CASSPGGYTEAFF,-,-,TRBJ1-1,TRBV6-4
TGTGCCAGCAGGTCACCAGGGGGTGATTCACCCCTCCACTTT,CASRSPGGDSPLHF,TRBD1,once,TRBJ1-6,TRBV2
TGTGCCTGCGCCAGGCAAAATCAGCCCCAGCATTTT,CACARQNQPQHF,-,-,TRBJ1-5,TRBV2
TGTGCCTGGAGTGTAAACAGGAACACTGAAGCTTTCTTT,CAWSVNRNTEAFF,-,once,TRBJ1-1,TRBV30
TGTGCCACCGAGGACAGAACCTACGAGCAGTACTTC,CATEDRTYEQYF,-,-,TRBJ2-7,TRBV27
TGTGCCAGCGGGGACAGGGTTACCTACGAGCAGTACTTC,CASGDRVTYEQYF,TRBD1,-,TRBJ2-7,TRBV6-5
TGTGCCAGCAGTTTATCGGGCGGGGGGGCCAGGAAGACCCAGTACTTC,CASSLSGGGARKTQYF,TRBD2,-,TRBJ2-5,TRBV28
TGCGCCAGCAGCTTGGCCCCCCCCACCACTAGCGGGGTAGAGACCCAGTACTTC,CASSLAPPTTSGVETQYF,TRBD2,-,TRBJ2-5,TRBV5-1
TGTGCCAGCAGCCCCCAGACAGGGGTGGTAGTACTGTTTTTT,CASSPQTGVVVLFF,TRBD1,-,TRBJ1-4,TRBV7-9
TGTGCCAGCAGACGGGGGACTTACAATGAGCAGTTCTTC,CASRRGTYNEQFF,-,-,TRBJ2-1,TRBV28
TGTGCCAGCAGTTCAGGGGGCAGGCTTAACTATGGCTACACCTTC,CASSSGGRLNYGYTF,TRBD1,-,TRBJ1-2,TRBV6-5
TGCGCCAGCAGCTTGGCCGGAAAGGGGAACTATGGCTACACCTTC,CASSLAGKGNYGYTF,-,-,TRBJ1-2,TRBV5-1